The entry that follows covers one TCR beta chain sequence. Its antigen is not identified. Germline is not matched at one junction end, which may reflect a read error. This same CDR3 is encoded by further DNA sequences in the sample. This CDR3 is 12 amino acids long. The germline V gene has CDR1 LGHNT and CDR2 FRNRAP. These data belong to a study of T cell clones after liver transplantation. Regarding the study as a whole: Circulating graft-donor-reactive CD4 TCRbeta sequences fell significantly post-transplant in most of the 8 subjects.

Unstimulated PBMCs were sorted into CD3+CD4+ and CD3+CD8+ populations. Profiled with immunoSEQ multiplex PCR; TCRdb holds only in-frame clones, not every one. The sample consists of some 16,000 clones, around 81% of them appearing once. The V and J genes are TRBV12-5 and TRBJ2-1, with D possibly being TRBD1 (5 bases). This receptor was taken from a human patient who received a liver transplant. Among the T cells, some may be from the graft donor. The sequences come from CD8+ T cells from blood, collected less than 50 months after liver transplant. The CDR3: CASGLGLNEQFF. CDR3 in DNA: TGTGCTAGTGGCTTGGGGCTTAATGAGCAGTTCTTC.